This TCR beta chain was sequenced for a study of blood T cell repertoires in COVID-19. About the study: Material from acute and convalescent COVID-19 was sourced from the United States, Italy and Spain.

Germline CDR1 MDHEN, CDR2 SYDVKM. The CDR3 is 17 residues long. The V and J ends lost 5 bases and 4 bases respectively, with 23 bases between them. Authors' methods: Reference gene primers were amplified, and this amplification served to estimate nucleated cell counts. The method was immunoSEQ multiplex PCR; TCRdb's version includes in-frame clones alone and lacks a portion of them. V, J and clone size are those of that table, while D and trimming were read from the DNA. This table has 90,000 to 150,000 clones, around 91% appearing once. The sequenced sample was peripheral blood. This chain joins TRBV28 and TRBJ1-2, with TRBD1 as a possible D gene (5 bases). The sequence came from an older man with active or convalescent COVID-19. CDR3 protein: CASSEAGVALLTYGYTF. CDR3 nucleotides: TGTGCCAGCAGTGAGGCGGGGGTAGCCTTACTAACCTATGGCTACACCTTC.